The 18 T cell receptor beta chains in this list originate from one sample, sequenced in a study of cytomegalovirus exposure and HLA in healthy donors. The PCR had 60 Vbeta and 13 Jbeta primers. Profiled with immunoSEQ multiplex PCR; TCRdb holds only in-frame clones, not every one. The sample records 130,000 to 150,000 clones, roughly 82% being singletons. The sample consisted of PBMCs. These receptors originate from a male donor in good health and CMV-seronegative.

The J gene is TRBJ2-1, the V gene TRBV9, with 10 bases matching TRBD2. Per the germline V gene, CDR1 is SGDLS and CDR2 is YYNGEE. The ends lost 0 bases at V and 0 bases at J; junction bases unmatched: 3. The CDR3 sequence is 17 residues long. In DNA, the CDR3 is TGTGCCAGCAGCGTAGTAGCTAGCGGGGGCTCCTACAATGAGCAGTTCTTC. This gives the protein CASSVVASGGSYNEQFF.

The chain's CDR3 is CASSVDQSGGPLNEQFF. CDR3 DNA sequence: TGTGCCAGCAGCGTAGATCAAAGCGGGGGGCCCCTCAATGAGCAGTTCTTC. The rearrangement uses TRBV9 and TRBJ2-1; 9 bases are a match to TRBD2. The CDR3 has 17 amino acids. CDR1 SGDLS and CDR2 YYNGEE come from the germline V gene. Unmatched junction bases numbered 10, after V lost 0 bases and J lost 6 bases.

CDR3: CASILRRGAYNEQFF. CDR3 bases: TGTGCCAGCATCCTCAGGAGGGGAGCCTACAATGAGCAGTTCTTC. The rearrangement links TRBV7-9 to TRBJ2-1, with TRBD2 as a possible D gene (6 bases). There are 15 residues in the CDR3. V gave up 7 bases and J gave up 2 bases, with 15 bases separating them. Germline V gene sequence: CDR1 SEHNR, CDR2 FQNEAQ (reference sequence).

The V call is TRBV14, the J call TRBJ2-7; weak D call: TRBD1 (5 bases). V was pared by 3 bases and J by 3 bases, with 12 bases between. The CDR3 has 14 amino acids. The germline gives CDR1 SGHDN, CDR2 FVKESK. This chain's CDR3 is CASSQGLGLYEQYF. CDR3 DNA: TGTGCCAGCAGCCAGGGGCTGGGTCTCTACGAGCAGTACTTC.

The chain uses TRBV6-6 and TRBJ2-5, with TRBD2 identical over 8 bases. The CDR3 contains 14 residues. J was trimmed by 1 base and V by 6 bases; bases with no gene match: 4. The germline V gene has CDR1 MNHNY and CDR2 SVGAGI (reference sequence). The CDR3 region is CASRAGVSQETQYF. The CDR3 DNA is TGTGCCAGCAGAGCGGGGGTCTCCCAAGAGACCCAGTACTTC.

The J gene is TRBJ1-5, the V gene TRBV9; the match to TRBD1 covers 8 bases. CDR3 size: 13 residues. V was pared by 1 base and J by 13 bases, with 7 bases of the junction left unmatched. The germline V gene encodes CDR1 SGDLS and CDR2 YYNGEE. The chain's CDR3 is CASSVPGQGCQHF. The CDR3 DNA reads TGTGCCAGCAGCGTACCCGGACAGGGATGTCAGCATTTT.

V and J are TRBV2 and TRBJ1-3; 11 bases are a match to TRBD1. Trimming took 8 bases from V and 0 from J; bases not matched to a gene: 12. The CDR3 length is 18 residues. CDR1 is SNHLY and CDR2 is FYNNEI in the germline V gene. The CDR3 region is CASGSAGDRGNSGNTIYF. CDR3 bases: TGTGCCAGCGGGTCGGCGGGGGACAGGGGGAACTCTGGAAACACCATATATTTT. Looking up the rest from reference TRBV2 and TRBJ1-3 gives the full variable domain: EPEVTQTPSHQVTQMGQEVILRCVPISNHLYFYWYRQILGQKVEFLVSFYNNEISEKSEIFDDQFSVERPDGSNFTLKIRSTKLEDSAMYFCASGSAGDRGNSGNTIYFGEGSWLTVV.

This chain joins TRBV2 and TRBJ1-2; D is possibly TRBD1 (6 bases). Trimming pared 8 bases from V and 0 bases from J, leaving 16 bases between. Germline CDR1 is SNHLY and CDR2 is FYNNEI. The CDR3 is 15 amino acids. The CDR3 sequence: CASQSNRASNYGYTF. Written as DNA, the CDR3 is TGTGCCAGCCAATCAAACAGGGCGTCTAACTATGGCTACACCTTC. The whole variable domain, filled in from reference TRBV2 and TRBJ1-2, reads EPEVTQTPSHQVTQMGQEVILRCVPISNHLYFYWYRQILGQKVEFLVSFYNNEISEKSEIFDDQFSVERPDGSNFTLKIRSTKLEDSAMYFCASQSNRASNYGYTFGSGTRLTVV.

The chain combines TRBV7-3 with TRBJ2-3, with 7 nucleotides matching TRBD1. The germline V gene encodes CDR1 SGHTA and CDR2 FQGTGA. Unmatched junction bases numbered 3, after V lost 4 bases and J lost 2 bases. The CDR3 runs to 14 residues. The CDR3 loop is CASSSDRITDTQYF. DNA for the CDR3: TGTGCCAGCAGCTCGGACAGGATCACAGATACGCAGTATTTT. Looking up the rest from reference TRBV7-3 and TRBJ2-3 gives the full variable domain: GAGVSQTPSNKVTEKGKYVELRCDPISGHTALYWYRQSLGQGPEFLIYFQGTGAADDSGLPNDRFFAVRPEGSVSTLKIQRTERGDSAVYLCASSSDRITDTQYFGPGTRLTVL.

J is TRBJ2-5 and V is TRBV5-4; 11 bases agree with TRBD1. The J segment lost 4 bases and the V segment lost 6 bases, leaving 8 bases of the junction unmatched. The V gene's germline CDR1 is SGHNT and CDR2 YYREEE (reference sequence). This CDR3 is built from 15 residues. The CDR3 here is CASTLGQGVGETQYF. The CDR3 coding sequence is TGTGCCAGCACCCTGGGACAGGGGGTAGGAGAGACCCAGTACTTC. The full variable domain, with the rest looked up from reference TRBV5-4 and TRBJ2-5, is ETGVTQSPTHLIKTRGQQVTLRCSSQSGHNTVSWYQQALGQGPQFIFQYYREEENGRGNFPPRFSGLQFPNYSSELNVNALELDDSALYLCASTLGQGVGETQYFGPGTRLLVL.

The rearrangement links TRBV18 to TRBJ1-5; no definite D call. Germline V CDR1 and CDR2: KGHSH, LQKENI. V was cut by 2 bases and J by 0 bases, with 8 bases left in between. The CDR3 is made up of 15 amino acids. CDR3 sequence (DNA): TGTGCCAGCTCACCAGGTCAGAATAGCAATCAGCCCCAGCATTTT. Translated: CASSPGQNSNQPQHF.

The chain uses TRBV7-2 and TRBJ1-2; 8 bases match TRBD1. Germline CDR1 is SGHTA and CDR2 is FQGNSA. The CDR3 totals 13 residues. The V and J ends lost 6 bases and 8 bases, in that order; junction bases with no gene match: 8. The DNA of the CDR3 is TGTGCCAGCAGTCGACAGGGGTTCTACGGCTACACCTTC. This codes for CASSRQGFYGYTF.

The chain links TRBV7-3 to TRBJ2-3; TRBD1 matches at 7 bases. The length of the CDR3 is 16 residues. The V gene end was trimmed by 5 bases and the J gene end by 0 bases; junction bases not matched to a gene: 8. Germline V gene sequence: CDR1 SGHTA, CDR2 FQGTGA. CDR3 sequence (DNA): TGTGCCAGCAGCCCGACATGGGACAGAAGCACAGATACGCAGTATTTT. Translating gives CASSPTWDRSTDTQYF.

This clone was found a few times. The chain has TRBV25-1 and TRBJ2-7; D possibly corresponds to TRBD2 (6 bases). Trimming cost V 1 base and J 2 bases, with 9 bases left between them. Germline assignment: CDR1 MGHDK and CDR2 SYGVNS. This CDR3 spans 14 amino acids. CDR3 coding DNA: TGTGCCAGCAGTGAATCAGGACTAACCTACGAGCAGTACTTC. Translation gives CASSESGLTYEQYF.

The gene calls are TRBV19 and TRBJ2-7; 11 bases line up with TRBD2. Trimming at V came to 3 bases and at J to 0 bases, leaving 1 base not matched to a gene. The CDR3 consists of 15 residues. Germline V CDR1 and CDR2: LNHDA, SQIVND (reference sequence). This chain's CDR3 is CASSMGLADSYEQYF. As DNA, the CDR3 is TGTGCCAGTAGTATGGGACTAGCGGACTCCTACGAGCAGTACTTC.

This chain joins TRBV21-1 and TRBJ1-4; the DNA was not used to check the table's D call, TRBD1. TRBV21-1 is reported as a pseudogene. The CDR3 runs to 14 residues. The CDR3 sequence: CASPKGQGILILFF. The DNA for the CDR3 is TGTGCCAGCCCGAAAGGGCAGGGGATTTTGATCCTGTTTTTT.

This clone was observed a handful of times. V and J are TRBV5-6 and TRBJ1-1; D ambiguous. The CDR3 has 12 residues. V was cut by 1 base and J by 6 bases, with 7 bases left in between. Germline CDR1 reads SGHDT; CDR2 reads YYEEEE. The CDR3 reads CASSLFAAEAFF. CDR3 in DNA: TGTGCCAGCAGCTTGTTTGCAGCTGAAGCTTTCTTT.

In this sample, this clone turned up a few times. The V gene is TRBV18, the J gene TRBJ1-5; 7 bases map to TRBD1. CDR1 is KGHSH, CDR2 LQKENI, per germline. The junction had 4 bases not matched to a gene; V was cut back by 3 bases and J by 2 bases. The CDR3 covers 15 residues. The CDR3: CASSPSGQGNQPQHF. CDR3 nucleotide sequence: TGTGCCAGCTCACCCTCCGGACAGGGCAATCAGCCCCAGCATTTT.